A single sample is the source of the 11 T cell receptor beta chains below, sequenced in a study of radiation and T cells in renal cell carcinoma. Here immunoSEQ multiplex PCR was the method, and the copy in TCRdb shows in-frame clones only, minus some. This sample yields tens of thousands of clones, of which more than 75% are seen a single time; 35% to 45% belongs to the top ten. As to time point: baseline pretreatment blood. Treatment indicated: 15 Gy SBRT to primary tumor, nephrectomy 4 weeks later. Sample: blood, taken from a patient whose treatment included radiotherapy and nephrectomy. The receptors come from a man aged 55 to 70 with renal cell carcinoma.

The V and J genes are TRBV2 and TRBJ1-5; D is possibly TRBD1 (6 bases). V lost 6 bases, J lost 6 bases, and 21 bases lay in between. The germline V gene encodes CDR1 SNHLY and CDR2 FYNNEI. The CDR3 contains 16 residues. DNA for the CDR3: TGTGCCAGCAGACGAATACTACAGGGTAGGGGTCAGCCCCAGCATTTT. Translated: CASRRILQGRGQPQHF.

The chain employs TRBV2 and TRBJ1-2; 9 bases are a match to TRBD1. Unmatched junction bases numbered 12, after V lost 0 bases and J lost 4 bases. This CDR3 is built from 18 residues. Germline CDR1 reads SNHLY; CDR2 reads FYNNEI. For the CDR3, the DNA is TGTGCCAGCAGTGAAGCGGGACAGGGATTATGGGGTATCTATGGCTACACCTTC. This encodes CASSEAGQGLWGIYGYTF.

The rearrangement joins TRBV30 to TRBJ2-1; D gene ambiguous. Germline V gene sequence: CDR1 GTSNPN, CDR2 SVGIG (reference sequence). Between the trimmed V and J ends, which lost 0 bases and 7 bases, there was a span of 13 bases. The CDR3 sequence is 14 residues long. The CDR3 protein is CAWSVPGRKNEQFF. The CDR3, as DNA: TGTGCCTGGAGTGTACCGGGCCGTAAGAATGAGCAGTTCTTC. The full variable domain, completed using reference TRBV30 and TRBJ2-1, is SQTIHQWPATLVQPVGSPLSLECTVEGTSNPNLYWYRQAAGRGLQLLFYSVGIGQISSEVPQNLSASRPQDRQFILSSKKLLLSDSGFYLCAWSVPGRKNEQFFGPGTRLTVL.

This rearrangement joins TRBV4-3 to TRBJ1-1; D unresolved. CDR1 LGHNA and CDR2 YSLEER come from the germline V gene. V lost 0 bases and J 0 bases, leaving 8 bases between the germline ends. CDR3 length equals 15 residues. CDR3 in amino acids: CASSQDRRVNTEAFF. DNA for the CDR3: TGCGCCAGCAGCCAAGATAGGAGGGTGAACACTGAAGCTTTCTTT.

This clone has more than one count but fewer than ten. The chain employs TRBV5-1 and TRBJ2-1, with D unclear. Trimming shortened V by 6 bases and J by 9 bases, and 13 bases separated the two germline ends. Looked up from germline, CDR1 is SGHRS and CDR2 is YFSETQ. There are 12 residues in the CDR3. CDR3 region: CASNLNDGEQFF. For the CDR3, the DNA is TGCGCCAGCAATCTGAACGACGGTGAGCAGTTCTTC. Looking up the rest from reference TRBV5-1 and TRBJ2-1 gives the full variable domain: KAGVTQTPRYLIKTRGQQVTLSCSPISGHRSVSWYQQTPGQGLQFLFEYFSETQRNKGNFPGRFSGRQFSNSRSEMNVSTLELGDSALYLCASNLNDGEQFFGPGTRLTVL.

The chain uses TRBV6-1 and TRBJ2-5; possible D gene TRBD1, 6 bases. The CDR3 totals 13 residues. Per the germline V gene, CDR1 is MNHNS and CDR2 is SASEGT. Trimming removed 8 bases at V and 6 bases at J, with 16 bases between. CDR3 DNA: TGTGCCAGCGGCACCTCAGGGGAAAAGACCCAGTACTTC. Translating it yields CASGTSGEKTQYF.

The rearrangement uses TRBV2 and TRBJ1-5; D is unresolved. V lost 1 base, J lost 4 bases, and 8 bases lay in between. The CDR3 length is 14 residues. Germline V lookup: CDR1 SNHLY, CDR2 FYNNEI. The CDR3 here is CASSEVGENQPQHF. Here the CDR3 DNA reads TGTGCCAGCAGTGAAGTGGGCGAGAATCAGCCCCAGCATTTT.

The chain couples TRBV5-5 to TRBJ1-2, with TRBD1 matching over 7 bases. The CDR3 sequence is 15 residues long. V dropped 4 bases and J dropped 3; count of bases not matched to a gene: 9. Germline assignment: CDR1 SGHKS and CDR2 YYEKEE (reference sequence). The CDR3 spells CASSQRGGVYYGYTF. In nucleotides, the CDR3 is TGTGCCAGCAGCCAACGAGGGGGCGTATACTATGGCTACACCTTC.

In regard to this clone: A read error likely explains this, since a far larger clone differs by one base. The chain combines TRBV5-1 with TRBJ2-7; TRBD2 matches 7 bases. J gave up 0 bases and V 0 bases, and 12 bases lay outside the gene matches. Germline V gene sequence: CDR1 SGHRS, CDR2 YFSETQ. This CDR3 has 18 amino acids. The CDR3 here is CASSLVLGLGGSSYEQYF. The DNA for the CDR3 is TGCGCCAGCAGCTTGGTTCTGGGCCTGGGGGGGAGCTCCTACGAGCAGTACTTC.

The gene calls are TRBV6-6 and TRBJ1-4; 7 bases line up with TRBD1. The CDR3 is 12 residues long. Germline CDR1 is MNHNY and CDR2 is SVGAGI (reference sequence). With 6 bases clipped from V and 12 bases from J, the junction kept 7 bases outside the gene matches. CDR3 protein: CASSTTGEQLFF. The CDR3 region has the DNA TGTGCCAGCAGCACAACAGGGGAGCAACTGTTTTTT.

This chain uses TRBV5-5 with TRBJ1-2, with D maybe TRBD1 (6 bases). Trimming removed 4 bases from V and 3 bases from J, with 16 bases in between. CDR3 size: 15 residues. CDR1 and CDR2 from the germline V gene are SGHKS and YYEKEE (reference sequence). The chain's CDR3 is CASSLQGLRHYGYTF. CDR3 nucleotide sequence: TGTGCCAGCAGCCTACAGGGTCTTCGGCACTATGGCTACACCTTC.